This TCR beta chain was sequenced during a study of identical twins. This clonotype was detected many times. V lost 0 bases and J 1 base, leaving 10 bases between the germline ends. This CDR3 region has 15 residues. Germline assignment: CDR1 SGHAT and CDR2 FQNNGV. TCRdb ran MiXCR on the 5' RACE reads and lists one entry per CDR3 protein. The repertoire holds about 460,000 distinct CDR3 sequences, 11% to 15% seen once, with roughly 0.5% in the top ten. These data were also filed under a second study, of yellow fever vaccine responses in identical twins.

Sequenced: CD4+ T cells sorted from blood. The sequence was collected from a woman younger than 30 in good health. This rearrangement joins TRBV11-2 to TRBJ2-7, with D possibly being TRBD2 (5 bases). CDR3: CASSLDIEGSYEQYF. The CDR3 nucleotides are TGTGCCAGCAGCTTAGATATTGAGGGATCCTACGAGCAGTACTTC.